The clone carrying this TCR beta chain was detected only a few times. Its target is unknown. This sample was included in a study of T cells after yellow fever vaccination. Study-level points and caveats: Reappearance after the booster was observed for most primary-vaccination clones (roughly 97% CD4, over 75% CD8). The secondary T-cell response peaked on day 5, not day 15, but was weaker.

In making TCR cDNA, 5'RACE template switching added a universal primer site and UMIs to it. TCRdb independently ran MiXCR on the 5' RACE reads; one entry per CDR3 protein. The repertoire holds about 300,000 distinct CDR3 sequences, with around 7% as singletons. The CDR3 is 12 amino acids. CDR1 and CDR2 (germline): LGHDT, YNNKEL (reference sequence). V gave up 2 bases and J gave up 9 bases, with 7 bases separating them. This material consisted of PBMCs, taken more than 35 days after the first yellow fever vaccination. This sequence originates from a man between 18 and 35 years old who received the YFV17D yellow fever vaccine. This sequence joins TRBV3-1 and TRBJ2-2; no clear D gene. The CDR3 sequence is CASSQLSRELFF. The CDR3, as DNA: TGTGCCAGCAGCCAACTCAGTAGGGAGCTGTTTTTT.